This T cell receptor beta chain was obtained from a study of CD8+CD57+ T cells in acquired aplastic anemia. Study as a whole: Mean yield of DNA from sorted CD4+ and CD8+ cells was approximately 3 ug. Points from the study as a whole: Both patients and controls carried the same twenty-nine CD8+ CDR3 sequences.

Worth noting for this clonotype: The antigen is undetermined.

Genomic DNA was employed as the template in profiling TCR beta VDJ and CDR3. In TCRdb, the reads were re-called with MiXCR into one record per CDR3 protein. This sample has roughly 160,000 distinct CDR3 sequences, with 70% to 75% found just once. Patients chosen for sequencing had shown CD8+CD57+ cell expansion by flow cytometry. Every patient presented with severe acquired aplastic anemia. Receipt of therapy had not occurred in any patient by the time of blood sampling. Germline V CDR1 and CDR2: SGHVS, FQNEAQ. The trim removed 1 base at V and 3 bases at J, leaving 6 bases unmatched. CDR3 size: 15 residues.

Sequenced sample: sorted CD4+, CD8+, or CD8+CD57+ T cells (not recorded which) from PBMCs. The source of this sequence is a human donor with aplastic anemia. The rearrangement uses TRBV7-8 and TRBJ2-7; 7 bases map to TRBD1. As DNA, the CDR3 is TGTGCCAGCAGCTTAGAGAACAGGGGCGGCTACGAGCAGTACTTC. It translates to CASSLENRGGYEQYF. The entire variable domain, with the rest obtained from reference TRBV7-8 and TRBJ2-7, is as follows: GAGVSQSPRYKVAKRGQDVALRCDPISGHVSLFWYQQALGQGPEFLTYFQNEAQLDKSGLPSDRFFAERPEGSVSTLKIQRTQQEDSAVYLCASSLENRGGYEQYFGPGTRLTVT.